This record concerns one T cell receptor beta chain sequence. This clone appeared a single time. The antigen it recognizes is unknown. Per-base quality was not reported, and no clone a single base away is much larger than it. This record comes from a study of cytomegalovirus exposure and HLA in healthy donors (dated by TCRdb to the late 2010s). The study in broad terms: An earlier analysis of more than 550 of the donors reported 250 to 350 Gb of sequence data and about 120 million unique TCR beta sequences obtained from approximately 180 million T cells. All discovery cohort repertoires had been generated on a single sequencing platform. The number of donors typed differed by locus, with about 629-630 for A, B, C, DRB1 and DQB1, over 500 for DQA1, approximately 570 for DPA1, and 400 to 490 for DPB1. Several DR-DQ haplotypes were treated as single units for association and clustering because of strong linkage in the cohort. The genetic ancestry cluster associated with self-reported Caucasian donors included 81% of the 350 to 500 genotyped donors. The study combined high-throughput TCR immunosequencing, statistical association of individual TCRs with disease status, and machine learning to predict cytomegalovirus infection status. Roughly 300 gigabases of sequencing data and 78 million or so unique TCR sequences were included in an early release covering about 600 HLA-typed donors. In an earlier analysis of 500 to 650 of the donors, high-throughput TCR beta sequencing was used to judge whether each TCR beta V gene segment behaved as functional or pseudogenic. Besides the first cohort of under 700 subjects, a separate validation cohort made up of 120 different subjects was used. Donor age, sex, ethnicity and CMV serostatus were compiled alongside the repertoire data. A later analysis re-analyzed previously published TCR beta repertoires from 550 to 700 donors and added high-resolution HLA genotyping to study TCR occurrence patterns. Across some 400 genotyped donors of the cohort, an average of 235,054 unique TCR beta nucleotide sequences per donor were sequenced, and 15% to 20% of those sequences were non-productive. The study was designed to test whether signatures of past pathogen exposure could be identified by cataloging public T cell receptors. Class I and class II HLA loci were covered by the typing at four-digit resolution. In the later analysis, no new phenotypic data were used to find candidate immune exposures; instead, reliance was placed on TCR beta sequences and their occurrence across donors. The study used immunosequencing to profile the T cell repertoires of about 670 subjects and linked those repertoires to cytomegalovirus serostatus. Genome-wide SNP genotypes for about three fifths of the roughly 700 donors were used in a later genetic analysis, which treated that subset as a discovery cohort.

Libraries came from the immunoSEQ multiplex PCR assay. For the multiplex PCR, a mixture combining 60 forward primers for TCR Vbeta segments and 13 reverse primers for TCR Jbeta segments was used. The CDR3 region of rearranged TCR beta genes was amplified from genomic DNA by a multiplex PCR assay. On the Illumina HiSeq System, the amplified TCR beta libraries were sequenced as 87-base-pair reads. As for how the authors treated the data: In a later analysis, tens of millions of unique TCR beta chains were counted across the approximately 670 repertoires, and roughly 11 million of these chains were shared by at least two donors. To remove PCR and sequencing errors, raw reads were error-corrected and collapsed into unique sequences using a nearest-neighbor algorithm that merged closely related sequences. V, D and J gene segments were assigned by aligning CDR3 sequences to IMGT reference sequences. For a sequence to be retained, at least a six-nucleotide match to both a V gene segment and a J gene segment was required. A rearrangement was called productive if the CDR3 had no stop codons and remained in frame with V and J, and every other rearrangement was called non-productive. CDR3 was defined by IMGT convention, running from the second conserved V-encoded cysteine to the conserved J-encoded phenylalanine. In an earlier analysis of roughly 580 of the donors, sequences lacking an unambiguous match to a single V gene segment were excluded. In an earlier analysis of a few hundred of the donors, a V segment was called functional when productive rearrangements were above 56.7%, and segregating when the standard deviation between donors exceeded 5%. To diagnose cytomegalovirus status from the catalog of TCR beta chain sequences, a statistical classification framework was built. In a later analysis, TCR nucleotide sequences were compared against IMGT/GENE-DB human TR gene sequences so that V and J genes could be assigned. In a later analysis, CDR3 sequences and most-parsimonious VDJ recombination scenarios were assigned using the TCRdist pipeline. A later analysis defined each TCR beta chain by its CDR3 amino acid sequence plus V-gene family, and excluded reads lacking a unique V-gene family. In a later analysis, around 650 highly shared, low-generation-probability nucleotide sequences were removed to address suspected cross-contamination and a sequencing artifact. A later analysis calculated a clonal expansion index for each public chain from normalized within-repertoire ranks of inferred template counts. In a later analysis, generation probabilities were computed using a VDJ recombination model fitted to out-of-frame rearrangements, and the results were checked against IGoR. In a later analysis, TCR-TCR, TCR-HLA and TCR-CMV co-occurrence was scored with hypergeometric tests, and a repertoire-size bias correction was applied to TCR pairs. In a later analysis, false discovery rates were estimated by permuting HLA or CMV assignments 20 times. In a later analysis, co-occurring TCRs were grouped using DBSCAN, and TCRdist sequence similarity was added for clustering within HLA-allele-positive subsets. Repertoires with fewer than 30,000 or more than 120,000 public chains, plus five repertoires with anomalous nucleotide sharing, were excluded from co-occurrence clustering. In its TCRdb copy, this immuneACCESS table keeps in-frame sequences only and misses some clones. Where compared with another copy, unresolved V genes explain less than half of these, and the others have no known cause. The V and J calls and clone size are taken from that table; D and trimming were inferred from the DNA. The table for this sample lists approximately 110,000 clones; roughly 69% of them were counted only once. The ten biggest clones cover approximately 3.9% of the sample.

The cohort consisted of 666 healthy bone marrow donors. At the time of sampling, all cohort members were nominally healthy, though unrecorded immune exposures were likely present. The donor was CMV seropositive and was included in the group of 250 to 300 seropositive cohort members. Each donor provided a peripheral blood sample, and peripheral blood mononuclear cells were used for TCR beta sequencing. The Qiagen DNeasy Blood Extraction Kit was used to extract genomic DNA from the blood cell samples. V is shortened by 4 bases, J by 1 base, and the region joining them spans 10 bases. In the germline V gene, CDR1 corresponds to MNHEY and CDR2 to SVGAGI. From its cysteine to its phenylalanine, the CDR3 spans 14 amino acids. Only the CDR3 region is kept as DNA, spanning 42 bases read in frame from base 1. Beyond this particular receptor, the publication reports: A further reported finding was that TCR beta sequences accurately predicted the HLA-A and HLA-B alleles for most subjects in the first cohort. CMV serostatus was the only immune exposure information available for the cohort. Correlated functional status among segregating V segments might be attributable to linkage disequilibrium, but an unknown experimental factor could not be ruled out. The classifier was reported to diagnose cytomegalovirus status with high specificity and sensitivity in both the original and validation cohorts. A cluster of highly shared sequence variants was judged likely to be a technical artifact of the sequencing pipeline. Over 15 rarely observed V segments, including chromosome 9 orphons, were excluded from the earlier analysis of almost 600 of the donors because counts were too low. A later analysis reported that several top co-occurrence clusters appeared linked to parvovirus B19, influenza, CMV and Epstein-Barr virus. According to a later analysis, most CMV-associated TCR beta chains appeared to be HLA-restricted, and the HLA associations seemed to be driven largely by CMV exposure. Only TCR beta chains were sequenced in this cohort, and the absence of alpha or paired-chain data limited detectable features. The authors suggested that the approach could potentially be generalized to other disease states and immunological phenotypes. In vitro tests confirmed that a few of the cytomegalovirus-associated TCR beta chains recognize cytomegalovirus antigens. A later genetic analysis associated a missense DCLRE1C variant with V-gene and J-gene trimming of TCR beta chains, and an independent cohort replicated the association. In a later analysis, HLA-associated TCR beta chains showed more clonal expansion and lower generation probabilities than non-associated chains that were equally common. Because HLA typing was unavailable for some donors at each locus, only the typed subset was used in association tests. In the study, 150 to 200 TCR beta chains were listed as associated with cytomegalovirus. A later analysis found that TCR association rates varied across HLA loci, with DRB1 alleles showing the most associated TCRs and HLA-C alleles the fewest. Some IMGT-functional V segments, including TRBV6-2 and TRBV6-3, could not be distinguished by the 87-base-pair reads and were therefore excluded. According to a later genetic analysis, donors in an Asian-associated ancestry cluster had fewer N-insertions in productive TCRs than the roughly 670-donor mean. Broadly in line with IMGT annotations, most TCR beta V segments showed up in productive rearrangements about 90% or about 30% of the time in an earlier analysis of a few hundred of the donors. Roughly uniform sequencing depth across donors was assumed in presence/absence analyses, although this assumption may not hold. When HLA alleles, especially DR and DQ, strongly co-occurred, attributing TCR associations to individual alleles was difficult. In a later analysis, some 17,000 TCR beta sequences were associated with specific HLA alleles at a false discovery rate of 0.05. Most TCR sequences were observed very rarely across donors, whereas some public TCRs were present in many individuals.

Recombination linked TRBV6-5 to TRBJ1-1, with the D gene too uncertain to name. The specimen sequenced was PBMCs. The TCR was taken from a man aged 25 to 45 in good health and CMV-seropositive. CDR3 protein: CASSSPGENTEAFF. In nucleotide form, the sequence is TGTGCCAGCAGTTCCCCGGGTGAGAACACTGAAGCTTTCTTT.